The clone carrying this T cell receptor (beta chain) has more than one count but fewer than ten. This specimen belongs to a study of regulatory T cells in long-lasting Graves disease. Regarding time point: newly diagnosed GD, antithyroid drugs for less than 3 months. The TCR library was made from RNA extracted from PBMCs. iRepertoire HTBI primers and Arm-PCR of CDR3 regions built TCR beta libraries. Via MiXCR, TCRdb re-called the multiplex PCR reads, giving one row per CDR3 protein. The sample has about 540,000 distinct CDR3 sequences, roughly 13% seen once. Germline lookup yields CDR1 SEHNR and CDR2 FQNEAQ (reference sequence). J was trimmed by 1 base and V by 8 bases; bases with no gene match: 11. The CDR3 is 16 amino acids. This same sample was also part of a study on T cells in Graves' hyperthyroidism and ophthalmopathy.

The sample in question was peripheral blood mononuclear cells (PBMCs), obtained at new diagnosis, from a patient treated with antithyroid drugs. The V and J genes are TRBV7-9 and TRBJ2-7, with 10 nucleotides matching TRBD2. The source is a man aged 25-45 years with Graves disease. CDR3 in amino acids: CASSRPGTSASYEQYF. The CDR3 nucleotides read TGTGCCAGCTCCCGTCCCGGGACTAGCGCATCCTACGAGCAGTACTTC.